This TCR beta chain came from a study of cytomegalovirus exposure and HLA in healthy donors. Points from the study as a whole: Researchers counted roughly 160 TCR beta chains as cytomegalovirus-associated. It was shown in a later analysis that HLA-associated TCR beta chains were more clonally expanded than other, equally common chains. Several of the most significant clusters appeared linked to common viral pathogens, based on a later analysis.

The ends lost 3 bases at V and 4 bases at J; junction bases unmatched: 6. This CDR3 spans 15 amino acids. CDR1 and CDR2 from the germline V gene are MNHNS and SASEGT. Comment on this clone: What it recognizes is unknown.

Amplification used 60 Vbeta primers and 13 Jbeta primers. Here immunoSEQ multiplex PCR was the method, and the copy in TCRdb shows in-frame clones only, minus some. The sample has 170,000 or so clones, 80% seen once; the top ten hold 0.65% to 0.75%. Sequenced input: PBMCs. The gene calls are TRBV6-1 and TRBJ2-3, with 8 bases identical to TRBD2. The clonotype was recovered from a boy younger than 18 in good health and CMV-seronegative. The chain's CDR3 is CASSEPGLVPDTQYF. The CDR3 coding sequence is TGTGCCAGCAGTGAGCCGGGACTAGTACCAGATACGCAGTATTTT.